The entry below describes one T cell receptor beta chain. The clone's antigen remains unknown. Base qualities were left out, and no much larger clone turns up one base away. Each collaborating institution followed its own protocols to collect whole blood in K2EDTA tubes. For TCRbeta analysis, collaborators shipped samples as frozen whole blood, isolated PBMCs, or DNA extracted from either of those sample types. This sample stems from a study of blood T cell repertoires in COVID-19 (TCRdb year 2020). Concerning the study at large: Collaborator samples came from the United States, Italy and Spain and covered acute and convalescent phases of COVID-19. The material from the prospective study consisted of cDNA or gDNA derived from T cells, B-cell-depleted T cells, or PBMCs. Deeply sampled blood TCRbeta repertoires from subjects exposed to, actively infected with, or recovered from COVID-19 were included in the dataset. The repertoires were released in a freely available public database meant as a resource for research on the immune response to SARS-CoV-2. The samples were drawn from two sources: the first 160 participants of the ongoing ImmuneRACE study, and 1,200 or so subjects contributed by 6 global collaborators. The sample metadata nearly always contained a de-identified subject ID, COVID-19 status, age in years and sex. HLA class I and class II types, where available, came from metadata supplied by the sample provider rather than from assay-based typing.

TCRbeta CDR3 regions were amplified from genomic DNA by means of the immunoSEQ Assay, a bias-controlled multiplex PCR. Processing in the source paper ran as follows. Within the assay, amplification of reference gene primers was used to estimate how many nucleated cells each sample contained. Sequence reads were collapsed and filtered to measure the absolute abundance of every unique TCRbeta CDR3 rearrangement. For each sample, productive Simpson clonality was calculated as the square root of Simpson's diversity index over productive rearrangements. Entries here come from immuneACCESS through TCRdb and include only in-frame sequences with V and J called. Some clones fail to appear in such tables; in the studies checked, an unresolved V gene covers under half of the shortfall, and the cause of the remainder is unknown. Clone size and V and J calls were adopted from that table, with D and trimming inferred from the DNA. This sample has 300,000 to 450,000 clones in its table, and around 84% of those were observed once. The ten largest make up under 3% of the sample.

Cut back by 4 bases and 4 bases, the V and J ends lie 13 bases apart. Counted from cysteine to phenylalanine, this CDR3 has 14 amino acids. Of all the DNA, just the CDR3 is kept, 42 bases in frame from base 1. CDR1 SEHNR and CDR2 FQNEAQ were looked up in the germline V gene (reference sequence). Beyond this particular receptor, the publication reports: The quantity of clinical and demographic metadata differed by source and by participant and was supplied without curation.

Sequenced sample: peripheral blood. This TCR came from a human donor in a cohort sampled during active COVID-19. The chain is encoded by TRBV7-9 joined to TRBJ1-1, with the D segment identity uncertain. The nucleotide sequence is given as TGTGCCAGCAGCTCCTTGAGTGAGGGCACTGAAGCTTTCTTT. This yields the protein CASSSLSEGTEAFF.